Listed here are 21 T cell receptor beta chains from one sample, sequenced in a study of T cells in Graves' hyperthyroidism and ophthalmopathy. Amplification of TCR beta CDR3 regions was performed using RNA transcripts as template. Initially, a first-round RT-PCR of the TCR CDR3 employed the HTBI primer set. In TCRdb, the multiplex PCR reads were re-called with MiXCR into one record per CDR3 protein. The sample yields over 500,000 distinct CDR3 sequences, roughly a sixth seen once. Source material: blood. The receptors shown here come from a woman aged 30 to 39 with Graves' ophthalmopathy.

V usage is TRBV19 and J usage is TRBJ2-3; TRBD2 might be the D (6 bases). The germline V and J ends were trimmed by 5 bases and 3 bases, with 15 bases remaining between them. Germline CDR1 and CDR2: LNHDA and SQIVND (reference sequence). The CDR3 consists of 15 residues. The CDR3 sequence is CASSSASDYTDTQYF. For the CDR3, the DNA is TGTGCCAGTAGTTCGGCTAGCGATTATACAGATACGCAGTATTTT.

This clonotype was seen more than once but under ten times. This chain links TRBV6-1 with TRBJ2-3; unclear D gene. The CDR3 sequence is 16 residues long. V gave up 6 bases and J gave up 0 bases, with 16 bases separating them. Germline assignment: CDR1 MNHNS and CDR2 SASEGT. The CDR3 bases are TGTGCCAGCAGCCCTGGATTTCCTGACAGCACAGATACGCAGTATTTT. It is translated as CASSPGFPDSTDTQYF.

This clonotype was recorded many times. This rearrangement joins TRBV10-3 to TRBJ2-2, with D perhaps matching TRBD1 (5 bases). The germline V gene has CDR1 ENHRY and CDR2 SYGVKD. With 8 bases removed from V and 3 bases from J, the gap between germline ends came to 10 bases. There are 13 residues in the CDR3. The CDR3 DNA reads TGTGCCATCGGGCAGGGTCACACCGGGGAGCTGTTTTTT. Protein sequence: CAIGQGHTGELFF.

This clonotype was recorded a few times. This may stem from a read error, because a much larger clone lies one nucleotide away. This rearrangement joins TRBV5-1 to TRBJ2-5, with D possibly being TRBD1 (6 bases). Germline V gene data show CDR1 as SGHRS and CDR2 as YFSETQ. CDR3 length equals 13 residues. CDR3 amino acids: CASSFGQREIQYF. The CDR3 DNA is TGTGCCAGCAGCTTTGGACAGCGAGAGATCCAGTACTTC. The variable domain in full, with the rest retrieved from reference TRBV5-1 and TRBJ2-5, is KAGVTQTPRYLIKTRGQQVTLSCSPISGHRSVSWYQQTPGQGLQFLFEYFSETQRNKGNFPGRFSGRQFSNSRSEMNVSTLELGDSALYLCASSFGQREIQYFGPGTRLLVL.

This clonotype came up many times. The V and J genes are TRBV7-9 and TRBJ2-1; 13 bases match TRBD2. Germline CDR1 is SEHNR and CDR2 is FQNEAQ (reference sequence). The CDR3 sequence is 15 residues long. V dropped 3 bases and J dropped 9; count of bases not matched to a gene: 5. CDR3 DNA: TGTGCCAGCAGCTTGGGGACTAGCGGGACGGTTGAGCAGTTCTTC. This translates into CASSLGTSGTVEQFF.

The V call is TRBV14, the J call TRBJ1-1; possibly TRBD1 for D (6 bases). Germline CDR1 SGHDN, CDR2 FVKESK. The CDR3 loop spans 14 amino acids. Trimming took off 5 bases at V and 4 bases at J, with 14 bases between the two ends. The CDR3 reads CASSRQAGVTEAFF. The CDR3 DNA follows: TGTGCCAGCAGCAGACAGGCCGGGGTCACTGAAGCTTTCTTT. Based on the CDR3 plus reference TRBV14 and TRBJ1-1, the full variable domain is EAGVTQFPSHSVIEKGQTVTLRCDPISGHDNLYWYRRVMGKEIKFLLHFVKESKQDESGMPNNRFLAERTGGTYSTLKVQPAELEDSGVYFCASSRQAGVTEAFFGQGTRLTVV.

This clonotype appeared many times. This sequence joins TRBV5-5 and TRBJ2-3; 12 nucleotides match TRBD2. V shed 1 base and J 3 bases; nucleotides not matched to a gene: 12. The CDR3 extends over 19 amino acids. CDR1 SGHKS and CDR2 YYEKEE come from the germline V gene (reference sequence). CDR3: CASSLSTSGRSLWTDTQYF. For the CDR3, the DNA is TGTGCCAGCAGCTTGAGCACTAGCGGGAGGAGTCTTTGGACAGATACGCAGTATTTT.

This clonotype occurred many times. The chain combines TRBV5-1 with TRBJ1-5, with no clear D. Germline CDR1 SGHRS, CDR2 YFSETQ. Trimming cost V 0 bases and J 4 bases, with 11 bases left between them. This CDR3 region has 15 residues. CDR3 region: CASSLAGRTNQPQHF. The DNA of the CDR3 is TGCGCCAGCAGCTTGGCTGGACGGACGAATCAGCCCCAGCATTTT.

This clonotype occurred many times. The V and J genes are TRBV2 and TRBJ2-7; maybe TRBD1 (5 bases). The CDR3 extends over 12 amino acids. V was cut by 6 bases and J by 4 bases, with 10 bases left in between. CDR1 and CDR2 (germline): SNHLY, FYNNEI. The CDR3 sequence is CASSPTVYEQYF. For the CDR3, the DNA is TGTGCCAGCAGCCCGACAGTATACGAGCAGTACTTC.

In this sample, this clonotype turned up a few times. The chain is built from TRBV18 and TRBJ2-7; D unclear. Germline-derived CDR1 and CDR2 are KGHSH and LQKENI. This CDR3 is 16 amino acids long. Trimming took off 3 bases at V and 4 bases at J, with 19 bases between the two ends. The CDR3 DNA reads as TGTGCCAGCTCACCCATCCCCAGGCTGGGAATATACGAGCAGTACTTC. It specifies CASSPIPRLGIYEQYF. Complete variable domain (other parts from reference TRBV18 and TRBJ2-7): NAGVMQNPRHLVRRRGQEARLRCSPMKGHSHVYWYRQLPEEGLKFMVYLQKENIIDESGMPKERFSAEFPKEGPSILRIQQVVRGDSAAYFCASSPIPRLGIYEQYFGPGTRLTVT.

This clonotype was found many times. Written as DNA, the CDR3 is TGTGCCAGCAGCCAACGCTCGGGAGCGGCCTACAATGAGCAGTTCTTC. Its translation is CASSQRSGAAYNEQFF. The rearrangement joins TRBV3-1 to TRBJ2-1, with TRBD2 as a possible D gene (6 bases). This CDR3 has 16 amino acids. Looked up from germline, CDR1 is LGHDT and CDR2 is YNNKEL (reference sequence). With 2 bases removed from V and 2 bases from J, the gap between germline ends came to 13 bases.

This clonotype was observed at least ten times. The chain uses TRBV30 and TRBJ1-2, with 7 bases identical to TRBD1. This CDR3 comprises 13 residues. CDR1 GTSNPN and CDR2 SVGIG come from the germline V gene (reference sequence). J lost 4 bases, V lost 4 bases, and 6 bases had no gene match. CDR3 residues: CAWTLGTAYGYTF. The CDR3 DNA reads as TGTGCCTGGACCCTCGGGACAGCCTATGGCTACACCTTC.

Notes on this clonotype: The CDR3 end shows no conserved phenylalanine or tryptophan, and so a read error is likely. The V gene is TRBV12-3 or TRBV12-4, the J gene TRBJ2-7; 11 bases agree with TRBD1. The V segment lost 6 bases and the J segment 6 bases; nucleotides outside the gene matches: 4. The CDR3 extends over 13 amino acids. The CDR3 reads CASRWTGGGEQYL. CDR3 DNA: TGTGCCAGCAGATGGACAGGGGGCGGCGAGCAGTACCTC.

There are many counts of this clonotype. The rearrangement joins TRBV5-1 to TRBJ2-7; TRBD1 agrees at 9 bases. V gave up 4 bases and J gave up 5 bases; unmatched junction bases: 10. The V gene's germline CDR1 is SGHRS and CDR2 YFSETQ. The CDR3 consists of 15 residues. The CDR3 DNA reads as TGCGCCAGCAGCGCGTCCGGGACAGGGAGCCACGAGCAGTACTTC. Its translation is CASSASGTGSHEQYF.

This clonotype was counted many times. The chain combines TRBV5-1 with TRBJ2-7, with D possibly TRBD2 on 7 matching bases. V lost 0 bases, J lost 6 bases, and 16 bases lay in between. Germline V lookup: CDR1 SGHRS, CDR2 YFSETQ. The CDR3 spans 15 residues. The CDR3 here is CASSLAGGPVVEQYF. CDR3 sequence (DNA): TGCGCCAGCAGCTTGGCCGGGGGGCCCGTCGTCGAGCAGTACTTC. The whole variable domain, remainder taken from reference TRBV5-1 and TRBJ2-7, is KAGVTQTPRYLIKTRGQQVTLSCSPISGHRSVSWYQQTPGQGLQFLFEYFSETQRNKGNFPGRFSGRQFSNSRSEMNVSTLELGDSALYLCASSLAGGPVVEQYFGPGTRLTVT.

This clonotype has just a few counts. This chain connects TRBV25-1 to TRBJ1-1, with a tentative D call TRBD1 (5 bases). The CDR3 totals 15 residues. V lost 9 bases to trimming and J lost 0 bases, with 17 bases between them. The germline gives CDR1 MGHDK, CDR2 SYGVNS. This chain's CDR3 is CASEGTKTLNTEAFF. Written as DNA, the CDR3 is TGTGCCAGTGAGGGGACCAAGACCCTGAACACTGAAGCTTTCTTT.

This clonotype has ten or more counts. V gene TRBV7-9 combines with J gene TRBJ1-2, with D unclear. The germline gives CDR1 SEHNR, CDR2 FQNEAQ (reference sequence). Trimming took 3 bases from V and 3 from J, leaving 11 bases between them. The CDR3 has 14 residues. The CDR3 region is CASSLSGSYYGYTF. The CDR3 nucleotides are TGTGCCAGCAGCTTGTCCGGGTCCTACTATGGCTACACCTTC.

The chain combines TRBV20-1 with TRBJ1-5; 7 nucleotides align to TRBD1. Germline loops: CDR1 DFQATT, CDR2 SNEGSKA (reference sequence). The CDR3 length is 13 residues. In DNA form, the CDR3 reads TGCAGCCCAGGGGGAAGGAACAATCAGCCCCAGCATTTT. Translated: CSPGGRNNQPQHF.

This clonotype was seen more than once but under ten times. This chain uses TRBV7-2 with TRBJ1-1; 7 bases map to TRBD1. Germline loops: CDR1 SGHTA, CDR2 FQGNSA. The CDR3 consists of 14 residues. Trimming took 4 bases from V and 2 from J; bases not matched to a gene: 4. CDR3 in amino acids: CASSWGQQNTEAFF. CDR3 coding DNA: TGTGCCAGCAGCTGGGGACAGCAAAACACTGAAGCTTTCTTT.

This clonotype appeared many times. The chain is built from TRBV7-9 and TRBJ2-5; D is ambiguous. V gave up 5 bases and J gave up 7 bases, with 20 bases separating them. The CDR3 is 15 residues long. Germline values: CDR1 SEHNR, CDR2 FQNEAQ (reference sequence). This chain's CDR3 is CASSVGPPAVGTQYF. CDR3 DNA sequence: TGTGCCAGCAGCGTTGGACCCCCGGCAGTTGGGACCCAGTACTTC.

The sample holds many counts of this clonotype. The rearrangement links TRBV20-1 to TRBJ2-3; 10 bases fit TRBD2. This CDR3 spans 15 amino acids. J was trimmed by 0 bases and V by 6 bases; bases with no gene match: 6. CDR1 and CDR2 (germline): DFQATT, SNEGSKA (reference sequence). CDR3 DNA: TGCAGTGCATGGACTAGCGGATCTAGCACAGATACGCAGTATTTT. This gives the protein CSAWTSGSSTDTQYF.